This is a list of T cell receptor beta chains from one sample in a study of control samples from healthy donors and cancer patients. The data were produced by immunoSEQ multiplex PCR, yet TCRdb's version contains in-frame clones alone and is incomplete. Of 150,000 or so clones listed, approximately 94% are singletons. Sample: blood. These receptors all stem from a man in his forties in good health. Each CDR3 is given with its conserved first and last residue. Fields, in order: CDR3 length, D gene, V gene, clone size, J gene, CDR3 protein, CDR3 DNA. D genes are given only for firm matches. Only some rows state a clone size, as once, few, many or a class for expanded clones.

14	.	TRBV18	.	TRBJ1-5	CASSPGLSNQPQHF	TGTGCCAGCTCACCAGGACTTAGCAATCAGCCCCAGCATTTT
16	.	TRBV2	.	TRBJ2-1	CASINPGGRGSNEQFF	TGTGCCAGCATTAACCCCGGGGGCCGCGGGTCCAATGAGCAGTTCTTC
13	.	TRBV7-8	.	TRBJ2-3	CASSARTTDTQYF	TGTGCCAGCAGCGCTAGAACCACAGATACGCAGTATTTT
15	TRBD1	TRBV5-1	.	TRBJ1-2	CASSLGTGTSTGYTF	TGCGCCAGCAGCTTAGGGACAGGGACGTCGACAGGCTACACCTTC
15	.	TRBV19	.	TRBJ1-6	CASSVPRTVNSPLHF	TGTGCCAGTAGTGTTCCGAGGACAGTTAATTCACCCCTCCACTTT
14	.	TRBV2	.	TRBJ2-7	CASKTGTESYEQYF	TGTGCCAGCAAAACCGGGACGGAGTCCTACGAGCAGTACTTC
13	.	TRBV27	.	TRBJ2-2	CASQRGDTGELFF	TGTGCCAGCCAAAGGGGAGACACCGGGGAGCTGTTTTTT
18	TRBD1	TRBV5-4	.	TRBJ2-4	CASSTFGKGAGTKNIQYF	TGTGCCAGCAGCACTTTTGGGAAGGGGGCCGGGACCAAAAACATTCAGTACTTC
13	TRBD1	TRBV29-1	.	TRBJ1-1	CSVFRTGNTEAFF	TGCAGCGTTTTTAGGACAGGGAACACTGAAGCTTTCTTT
15	.	TRBV5-8	.	TRBJ1-6	CASTPEMTVNSPLHF	TGTGCCAGCACCCCAGAAATGACAGTGAATTCACCCCTCCACTTT
15	.	TRBV6-2/TRBV6-3	.	TRBJ1-1	CASSNRVLVLTEAFF	TGTGCCAGCAGTAACAGGGTTCTGGTTTTGACTGAAGCTTTCTTT
15	TRBD1	TRBV7-2	.	TRBJ1-2	CASSLAGQGEHGYTF	TGTGCCAGCAGCTTAGCTGGACAGGGGGAACATGGCTACACCTTC
14	.	TRBV5-5	.	TRBJ1-5	CASSYPGSNQPQHF	TGTGCCAGCAGCTATCCGGGGTCCAATCAGCCCCAGCATTTT
11	.	TRBV3-1/TRBV3-2	once	TRBJ1-2	CASSSLEGYTF	TGTGCCAGCAGCTCCTTAGAGGGCTACACCTTC
15	.	TRBV2	few	TRBJ1-5	CASSRLTNSNQPQHF	TGTGCCAGCAGCCGTCTTACAAATAGCAATCAGCCCCAGCATTTT
13	.	TRBV7-2	.	TRBJ2-7	CASSLAGPYEQYF	TGTGCCAGCAGCTTAGCAGGGCCCTACGAGCAGTACTTC
16	.	TRBV9	.	TRBJ1-2	CASSVEKESPNYGYTF	TGTGCCAGCAGCGTAGAGAAAGAAAGTCCTAACTATGGCTACACCTTC
13	.	TRBV5-6	.	TRBJ2-5	CASSLGTQETQYF	TGTGCCAGCAGCTTGGGAACCCAAGAGACCCAGTACTTC
15	.	TRBV7-2	.	TRBJ1-4	CASSFRGGANEKLFF	TGTGCCAGCAGCTTCCGAGGGGGGGCTAATGAAAAACTGTTTTTT
17	.	TRBV6-6	.	TRBJ2-2	CASSPLYTLRDTGELFF	TGTGCCAGCAGTCCTCTTTACACCCTGCGGGACACCGGGGAGCTGTTTTTT
14	.	TRBV5-1	.	TRBJ2-3	CASILGGVGDTQYF	TGCGCCAGCATCCTTGGCGGGGTGGGAGATACGCAGTATTTT
14	.	TRBV19	once	TRBJ1-1	CASSFDIRNTEAFF	TGTGCCAGTAGTTTTGACATCCGGAACACTGAAGCTTTCTTT
14	.	TRBV20-1	.	TRBJ1-1	CSASLYGVNTEAFF	TGCAGTGCTAGTCTGTATGGGGTGAACACTGAAGCTTTCTTT
17	TRBD1	TRBV11-2	.	TRBJ2-2	CASSLTPGTENTGELFF	TGTGCCAGCAGCTTAACCCCCGGGACAGAGAACACCGGGGAGCTGTTTTTT
15	.	TRBV6-1	.	TRBJ1-2	CASSEGGGGGYGYTF	TGTGCCAGCAGTGAAGGGGGGGGCGGAGGCTATGGCTACACCTTC
13	.	TRBV6-2/TRBV6-3	.	TRBJ2-7	CASSYGGAGEQYF	TGTGCCAGCAGTTACGGTGGGGCTGGCGAGCAGTACTTC
14	.	TRBV9	once	TRBJ2-7	CASSVGSGPYEQYF	TGTGCCAGCAGCGTGGGGTCAGGGCCCTACGAGCAGTACTTC
16	.	TRBV11-2	once	TRBJ2-2	CASSFDRDKNTGELFF	TGTGCCAGCAGCTTCGATCGGGACAAGAACACCGGGGAGCTGTTTTTT
12	.	TRBV19	.	TRBJ1-1	CASMDRNTEAFF	TGTGCCAGTATGGACAGGAACACTGAAGCTTTCTTT
15	.	TRBV10-3	.	TRBJ1-1	CAISESGTVNTEAFF	TGTGCCATCAGTGAGTCCGGGACGGTGAACACTGAAGCTTTCTTT
17	TRBD2	TRBV4-1	.	TRBJ2-4	CASSQVAGGVAKNIQYF	TGCGCCAGCAGCCAAGTAGCGGGGGGGGTAGCCAAAAACATTCAGTACTTC
15	.	TRBV11-2	.	TRBJ1-1	CASSFLGMDRTEAFF	TGTGCCAGCAGCTTCCTCGGGATGGATCGCACTGAAGCTTTCTTT
14	.	TRBV28	.	TRBJ1-1	CASSPTRINTEAFF	TGTGCCAGCAGCCCAACACGGATAAACACTGAAGCTTTCTTT
14	.	TRBV6-5	.	TRBJ2-6	CASRGLTGANVLTF	TGTGCCAGTCGGGGATTGACTGGGGCCAACGTCCTGACTTTC
11	.	TRBV11-2	.	TRBJ2-1	CASSPGFGQFF	TGTGCCAGCAGCCCGGGCTTTGGGCAGTTCTTC
15	.	TRBV6-5	.	TRBJ1-5	CASNIGGGYNQPQHF	TGTGCCAGTAATATTGGTGGAGGCTACAATCAGCCCCAGCATTTT
15	.	TRBV3-1/TRBV3-2	.	TRBJ1-2	CASSQDWVGSYGYTF	TGTGCCAGCAGCCAAGATTGGGTAGGGAGCTATGGCTACACCTTC
14	.	TRBV11-2	.	TRBJ1-5	CASSLGGGIQPQHF	TGTGCCAGCAGCTTAGGGGGAGGTATTCAGCCCCAGCATTTT
17	TRBD2	TRBV27	.	TRBJ2-2	CASRRPGLAGDTGELFF	TGTGCCAGCAGACGACCGGGACTAGCGGGGGACACCGGGGAGCTGTTTTTT
15	TRBD1	TRBV4-3	.	TRBJ1-1	CASSRDRGQNTEAFF	TGCGCCAGCAGCCGGGACAGGGGGCAGAACACTGAAGCTTTCTTT
12	.	TRBV7-4	.	TRBJ2-3	CASSFSTDTQYF	TGTGCCAGCAGCTTCAGCACAGATACGCAGTATTTT
15	TRBD1	TRBV9	once	TRBJ1-2	CASSSLWTGNYGYTF	TGTGCCAGCAGCTCCCTTTGGACAGGAAACTATGGCTACACCTTC
13	.	TRBV5-6	.	TRBJ1-2	CASSLRGTGGYTF	TGTGCCAGCAGCTTGCGTGGGACTGGTGGCTACACCTTC
14	.	TRBV6-5	.	TRBJ1-6	CASSPAGRRSPLHF	TGTGCCAGCAGTCCGGCAGGGCGGCGTTCACCCCTCCACTTT
15	.	TRBV28	once	TRBJ1-3	CASSFRGNSGNTIYF	TGTGCCAGCAGTTTTCGCGGTAACTCTGGAAACACCATATATTTT
15	.	TRBV6-5	.	TRBJ1-3	CASSPQGTGRNTIYF	TGTGCCAGCAGCCCACAGGGCACGGGAAGAAACACCATATATTTT
19	.	TRBV5-1	.	TRBJ2-3	CASSSQLVTGQTSTDTQYF	TGCGCCAGCAGCTCCCAACTCGTAACCGGACAGACTAGCACAGATACGCAGTATTTT
12	.	TRBV7-9	.	TRBJ2-7	CASSQAGYEQYF	TGTGCCAGCAGCCAAGCAGGATACGAGCAGTACTTC
14	TRBD1	TRBV4-1	.	TRBJ2-7	CASSQGDSSYEQYF	TGCGCCAGCAGCCAAGGGGACAGCTCCTACGAGCAGTACTTC
15	TRBD1	TRBV11-2	.	TRBJ2-7	CASSPDPGGRYEQYF	TGTGCCAGCAGCCCAGATCCAGGGGGCAGATACGAGCAGTACTTC
14	TRBD1	TRBV6-5	.	TRBJ1-4	CASSYGTVREKLFF	TGTGCCAGCAGTTACGGGACAGTACGCGAAAAACTGTTTTTT
17	.	TRBV9	.	TRBJ2-3	CASSVDLGGSKSETQYF	TGTGCCAGCAGCGTAGATCTGGGGGGATCTAAATCCGAGACGCAGTATTTT
15	TRBD2	TRBV7-2	.	TRBJ2-1	CASSLGLAGRDEQFF	TGTGCCAGCAGCTTAGGACTAGCGGGCCGGGATGAGCAGTTCTTC
14	.	TRBV27	.	TRBJ2-7	CASSLRTGSYEQYF	TGTGCCAGCAGCCTACGGACGGGGTCCTACGAGCAGTACTTC